This T cell receptor beta chain originates from a study of blood T cell repertoires in COVID-19 (dated by TCRdb to the early 2020s). For the study in its entirety: The collaborator samples originated in the United States, Italy and Spain and spanned the acute and convalescent phases of COVID-19. The prospective study material was composed of cDNA or gDNA derived from T cells, B-cell-depleted T cells, or PBMCs. Subjects who had been exposed to COVID-19, were actively infected with it, or had recovered from it provided the deeply sampled blood TCRbeta repertoires that made up the dataset. The repertoires were released in a freely available public database meant as a resource for research on the immune response to SARS-CoV-2. Samples came from the ongoing ImmuneRACE study (first 160 participants) plus 1,254 subjects from 6 global collaborators. Nearly every sample came with metadata listing a de-identified subject ID, COVID-19 status, age in years and sex. Where available, HLA class I and class II types were obtained from metadata supplied by the sample provider rather than from assay-based typing.

To note about this clone: This receptor's antigen is unknown. No much larger clone exists at a distance of one base, and base qualities are not known.

In Seattle, one collaborating source enrolled patients while the infection was active and tracked those patients longitudinally over the course of disease. The collaborating institutions used their own protocols to collect whole blood in K2EDTA tubes. For TCRbeta analysis, collaborators shipped samples as frozen whole blood, isolated PBMCs, or DNA extracted from either of those sample types. General study outcomes and caveats: Clinical and demographic metadata were provided uncurated, with the amount varying by source and participant.

Based on the germline V gene, the CDR1 and CDR2 sequences are MNHEY and SVGAGI. Between the V and J ends, shortened by 2 bases and 1 base respectively, the junction contains 12 bases. Taken from cysteine to phenylalanine, the CDR3 has 16 residues. The retained sequence is limited to the CDR3, 48 bases, with the frame set at the first base. TCRbeta CDR3 regions were amplified from genomic DNA by means of the immunoSEQ Assay, a bias-controlled multiplex PCR. On the study's bioinformatics: The number of nucleated cells in each sample was estimated by amplification of reference gene primers within the assay. To quantify the absolute abundance of each unique TCRbeta CDR3 rearrangement, sequence reads were collapsed and filtered. Productive Simpson clonality was computed per sample as the square root of Simpson's diversity index over productive rearrangements. In TCRdb, the immuneACCESS table is reduced to in-frame sequences with V and J assigned. These tables do not hold every clone; where another copy was compared, an unresolved V gene accounts for under half, and the others remain unexplained. For V, J and clone size, that table is used; D and trimming come from the DNA. The sample yields about 370,000 clones; around 87% were counted once. Under 11% of the sample is in the top ten clones.

This TCR derives from a woman in her 30s with COVID-19, enrolled during active disease. The chain couples TRBV6-5 to TRBJ1-5; the D region possibly corresponds to TRBD1 (5 bases align). Sequencing used peripheral blood. The nucleotides are TGTGCCAGCAGTTACGGCGGAGGGACCAGCAATCAGCCCCAGCATTTT. Translation gives CASSYGGGTSNQPQHF.